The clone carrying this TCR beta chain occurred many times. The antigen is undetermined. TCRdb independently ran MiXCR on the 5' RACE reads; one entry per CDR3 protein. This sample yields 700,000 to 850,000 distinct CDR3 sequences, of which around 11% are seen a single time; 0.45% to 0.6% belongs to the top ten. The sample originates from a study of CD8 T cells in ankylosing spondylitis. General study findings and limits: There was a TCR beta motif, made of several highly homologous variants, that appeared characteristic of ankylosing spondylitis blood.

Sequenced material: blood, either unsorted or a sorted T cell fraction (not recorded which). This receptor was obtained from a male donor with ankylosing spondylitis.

CDR3 loop: CSVARTGDDDEQYF. The CDR3 DNA sequence: TGCAGCGTGGCCCGGACAGGGGATGACGACGAGCAGTACTTC. This chain joins TRBV29-1 and TRBJ2-7; 9 bases fit TRBD1. Germline lookup yields CDR1 SQVTM and CDR2 ANQGSEA. The V segment lost 6 bases and the J segment 5 bases; nucleotides outside the gene matches: 11. This CDR3 has 14 amino acids.